The sequence of this TCR beta chain was determined in a study of OX40 agonist ivuxolimab in advanced cancers. Turning to the study itself: Patients were roughly 83% male with ages about 20 to 79, mean 60. Study results and limitations: The CD4+ and CD8+ T cells in the blood had expanded clonally by week 6 at 0.1 to 3.0 mg/kg.

This table comes from immunoSEQ multiplex PCR, and its TCRdb copy is limited to in-frame clones, with some not included. The sample holds some 66,000 clones, roughly four fifths seen once. A history of autoimmune disease or systemic immunosuppression excluded patients. With regard to this clone: Antigen specificity is unknown. Other nucleotide sequences from this sample produce the same CDR3.

Trimming took 7 bases from V and 7 from J; bases not matched to a gene: 9. The CDR3 has 13 amino acids. Germline lookup yields CDR1 SQVTM and CDR2 ANQGSEA. The clonotype was recovered from an adult with an advanced solid tumor such as melanoma, head and neck, liver or kidney cancer. The sequencing used CD4+ or CD8+ T cells sorted from blood, collected in a trial of the OX40 agonist ivuxolimab. The V gene is TRBV29-1, the J gene TRBJ1-4; 7 bases agree with TRBD1. The CDR3 DNA sequence: TGCAGCGCTTTTGGGAACAGGGGTGAAAAACTGTTTTTT. This codes for CSAFGNRGEKLFF. Full variable domain (missing parts from reference TRBV29-1 and TRBJ1-4): SAVISQKPSRDICQRGTSLTIQCQVDSQVTMMFWYRQQPGQSLTLIATANQGSEATYESGFVIDKFPISRPNLTFSTLTVSNMSPEDSSIYLCSAFGNRGEKLFFGSGTQLSVL.